A selection of T cell receptor beta chains follows, all from one sample in a study of T cells in Graves' hyperthyroidism and ophthalmopathy. TCRdb reprocessed the multiplex PCR reads with MiXCR, giving one entry per CDR3 protein. The repertoire consists of about 710,000 distinct CDR3 sequences, with 16% occurring once and the leading ten covering under 8.5%. The sequenced sample consisted of blood. Receptors were obtained from a man aged 18 to 35 with Graves' hyperthyroidism. CDR3s include the opening cysteine and the closing phenylalanine or tryptophan. D genes are given only for firm matches. Where a row states a size, it is once, few, many or the class of an expanded clone; other rows omit it.

size	D	V	J	CDR3	DNA
many	NA	TRBV6-1	TRBJ1-1	CASSPWGLDTEAFF	TGTGCCAGCAGCCCTTGGGGGTTGGACACTGAAGCTTTCTTT
NA	TRBD1	TRBV3-1	TRBJ1-2	CASSPPTGALFGYTF	TGTGCCAGCAGCCCGCCGACAGGGGCGCTTTTCGGCTACACCTTC
few	NA	TRBV12-3/TRBV12-4	TRBJ1-5	CASSLRAALNQPQHF	TGTGCCAGCAGTTTAAGGGCAGCCCTCAATCAGCCCCAGCATTTT
few	NA	TRBV6-1	TRBJ2-1	CASNPGPSSYNEQFF	TGTGCCAGCAACCCCGGGCCAAGCTCCTACAATGAGCAGTTCTTC
NA	TRBD2	TRBV6-2/TRBV6-3	TRBJ2-7	CASSPRSRTSGVSYEQYF	TGTGCCAGCAGTCCACGCTCCCGGACTAGCGGGGTCTCCTACGAGCAGTACTTC
many	NA	TRBV12-3/TRBV12-4	TRBJ2-7	CASSYLGNYEQYF	TGTGCCAGCAGTTATTTAGGGAACTACGAGCAGTACTTC
NA	TRBD2	TRBV3-1	TRBJ2-1	CASSSPGTSGSDEQFF	TGTGCCAGCAGCTCGCCCGGGACTAGCGGGAGTGATGAGCAGTTCTTC
many	TRBD2	TRBV12-3/TRBV12-4	TRBJ2-5	CASSWGTSEQETQYF	TGTGCCAGCAGTTGGGGGACTAGCGAACAAGAGACCCAGTACTTC
many	NA	TRBV28	TRBJ2-1	CASSLSAPLGEQFF	TGTGCCAGCAGTTTGTCGGCCCCCCTGGGGGAGCAGTTCTTC
many	TRBD2	TRBV20-1	TRBJ2-1	CSAGGTSGSREQFF	TGCAGTGCTGGAGGGACTAGCGGGAGTCGAGAGCAGTTCTTC
many	TRBD2	TRBV27	TRBJ2-1	CASSPRTAGNEQFF	TGTGCCAGCAGTCCCCGCACAGCGGGGAATGAGCAGTTCTTC